The 8 T cell receptor beta chains below come from one sample, sequenced in a study of blood T cell repertoires in COVID-19. Data came from immunoSEQ multiplex PCR; TCRdb stores just in-frame clones and leaves some out. The table lists 200,000 to 250,000 clones, 81% of them singletons. Sample: PBMCs or T cells enriched from blood (not recorded which). The receptors here all came from a woman in her fifties or sixties with acute COVID-19.

The genes are TRBV19 and TRBJ1-5; 9 bases align to TRBD1. CDR3 length equals 20 residues. Germline V lookup: CDR1 LNHDA, CDR2 SQIVND (reference sequence). V was clipped by 6 bases and J by 3 bases; unmatched bases: 21. The CDR3 bases are TGTGCCAGTAGGGTCGGGGTGGGACAGGGAGGCCTCTGGGTCAATCAGCCCCAGCATTTT. Its translation: CASRVGVGQGGLWVNQPQHF. Supplemented by reference TRBV19 and TRBJ1-5, the full variable domain reads DGGITQSPKYLFRKEGQNVTLSCEQNLNHDAMYWYRQDPGQGLRLIYYSQIVNDFQKGDIAEGYSVSREKKESFPLTVTSAQKNPTAFYLCASRVGVGQGGLWVNQPQHFGDGTRLSIL.

This chain joins TRBV19 and TRBJ1-5; 11 positions agree with TRBD1. The CDR3 sequence is 16 residues long. In germline, CDR1 is LNHDA, CDR2 SQIVND (reference sequence). V shed 5 bases and J 2 bases; nucleotides not matched to a gene: 5. The CDR3, as DNA: TGTGCCAGTAGTTCGGGACAGGGGGGTGGCAATCAGCCCCAGCATTTT. Translation: CASSSGQGGGNQPQHF.

The chain has TRBV28 and TRBJ2-2; 11 bases are shared with TRBD1. CDR3 length: 14 residues. Trimming removed 9 bases from V and 4 bases from J; junction bases left unmatched: 4. Germline V gene data show CDR1 as MDHEN and CDR2 as SYDVKM. The CDR3 protein is CASWDRGFTGELFF. The CDR3 DNA follows: TGTGCCAGTTGGGACAGGGGGTTCACCGGGGAGCTGTTTTTT.

V is TRBV7-6 and J is TRBJ2-1; TRBD2 might be the D (5 bases). The CDR3 covers 15 residues. Trimming cost V 4 bases and J 8 bases, with 18 bases left between them. From germline, CDR1 is SGHVS and CDR2 FNYEAQ. This CDR3 is CASSYYAGSVDEQFF. The CDR3 nucleotides read TGTGCCAGCAGCTACTACGCGGGTTCCGTCGATGAGCAGTTCTTC.

This rearrangement joins TRBV30 to TRBJ2-2; no definite D call. Germline values: CDR1 GTSNPN, CDR2 SVGIG (reference sequence). V was cut by 0 bases and J by 7 bases, with 12 bases left in between. The CDR3 extends over 14 amino acids. The CDR3 sequence: CAWSVHPGSGELFF. CDR3 nucleotide sequence: TGTGCCTGGAGTGTACACCCAGGAAGCGGGGAGCTGTTTTTT.

This clone was recorded once. The V call is TRBV11-2, the J call TRBJ1-1, with 7 positions matching TRBD1. Germline CDR1 and CDR2: SGHAT and FQNNGV. Trimming removed 5 bases from V and 5 bases from J; junction bases left unmatched: 8. This CDR3 comprises 14 residues. CDR3 sequence: CASSLSTGRTEAFF. CDR3 sequence (DNA): TGTGCCAGCAGCCTCTCGACAGGGCGTACTGAAGCTTTCTTT.

The V gene is TRBV7-8, the J gene TRBJ2-3, with TRBD1 as a possible D gene (6 bases). V was pared by 0 bases and J by 6 bases, with 10 bases between. CDR3 length equals 14 residues. CDR1 is SGHVS and CDR2 is FQNEAQ in the germline V gene. CDR3 loop: CASSLAGGRDTQYF. CDR3 DNA: TGTGCCAGCAGCTTAGCAGGGGGTAGGGATACGCAGTATTTT.

The rearrangement links TRBV9 to TRBJ1-6; D is perhaps TRBD1 (6 bases). Trimming took off 0 bases at V and 10 bases at J, with 14 bases between the two ends. The CDR3 is made up of 15 amino acids. Germline CDR1 SGDLS, CDR2 YYNGEE. CDR3 nucleotides: TGTGCCAGCAGCGTAGCTGACCAGGGGATATCACCCCTCCACTTT. This translates into CASSVADQGISPLHF. Based on the CDR3 plus reference TRBV9 and TRBJ1-6, the full variable domain is DSGVTQTPKHLITATGQRVTLRCSPRSGDLSVYWYQQSLDQGLQFLIQYYNGEERAKGNILERFSAQQFPDLHSELNLSSLELGDSALYFCASSVADQGISPLHFGNGTRLTVT.